The clone carrying this TCR beta chain was observed a few times. The antigen remains undetermined. This specimen belongs to a study of blood T cells in healthy people across ages. Study at large: About one barcoded TCR beta cDNA was captured per two T cells.

General study points: Per million T cells, TCR beta diversity dropped about linearly as age rose.

Germline V gene data show CDR1 as DFQATT and CDR2 as SNEGSKA (reference sequence). Trimming shortened V by 4 bases and J by 4 bases, and 16 bases separated the two germline ends. This CDR3 has 14 amino acids. Sample-barcoded 5' priming and a J-beta primer mix drove a second PCR of about 6 to 12 cycles. Via MiXCR, TCRdb re-called the 5' RACE reads, giving one row per CDR3 protein. The sample shows roughly 2 million distinct CDR3 sequences, around 50% of them seen only once. J is TRBJ1-2 and V is TRBV20-1; tentative D call: TRBD1 (5 bases). The sequencing input was blood. This receptor was obtained from a woman between 40 and 55 years old in good health. The CDR3: CSATPGRLVYGYTF. The CDR3 DNA sequence: TGCAGTGCTACTCCGGGACGCCTCGTCTATGGCTACACCTTC.